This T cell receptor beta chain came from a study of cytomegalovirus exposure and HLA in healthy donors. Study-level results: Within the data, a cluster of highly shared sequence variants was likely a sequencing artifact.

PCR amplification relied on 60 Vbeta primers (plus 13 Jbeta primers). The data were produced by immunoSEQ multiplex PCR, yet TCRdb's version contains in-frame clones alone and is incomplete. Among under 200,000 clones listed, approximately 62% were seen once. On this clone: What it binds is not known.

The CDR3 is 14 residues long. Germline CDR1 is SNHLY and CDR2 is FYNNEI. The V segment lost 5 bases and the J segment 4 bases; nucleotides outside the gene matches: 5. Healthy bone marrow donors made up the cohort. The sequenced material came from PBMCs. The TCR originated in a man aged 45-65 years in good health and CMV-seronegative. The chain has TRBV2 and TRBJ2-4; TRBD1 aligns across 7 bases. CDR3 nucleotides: TGTGCCAGCAGTTGGGACAGAACAAAAAACATTCAGTACTTC. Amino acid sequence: CASSWDRTKNIQYF.